Included here is one T cell receptor (beta chain) sequence, with context. What it recognizes is unknown. This sample stems from a study of identical twins. Study results and caveats: Those out-of-frame alpha sequences shared by twins showed an excess of low generation probability.

TCRdb called the 5' RACE reads again in MiXCR, with one record for every CDR3 protein. The sample yields about 570,000 distinct CDR3 sequences, 9.6% seen once. V was pared by 0 bases and J by 4 bases, with 5 bases of the junction left unmatched. The CDR3 is 17 amino acids. Germline CDR1 and CDR2: LGHNA and YNFKEQ. The sample was also reused in another study, on yellow fever vaccine responses in identical twins.

Input material: PBMCs. This clonotype was obtained from a woman younger than 30 in good health. This rearrangement joins TRBV4-2 to TRBJ2-3; TRBD2 agrees at 12 bases. CDR3 region: CASSQDGASGGADTQYF. The CDR3 DNA sequence: TGTGCCAGCAGCCAAGACGGGGCTAGCGGGGGGGCAGATACGCAGTATTTT.